A single T cell receptor (beta chain) is shown here with its context. Antigen unknown. Germline values: CDR1 SGHTS, CDR2 YDEGEE. This CDR3 contains 14 residues. With 5 bases clipped from V and 6 bases from J, the junction kept 2 bases outside the gene matches. These data belong to a study of T cell responses to AZD1222 COVID-19 vaccine. Data came from immunoSEQ multiplex PCR; TCRdb stores just in-frame clones and leaves some out. This table has about 160,000 clones, about 91% appearing once. Whole-study results and caveats: Spike-specific TCR breadth rose after two AZD1222 doses, and depth rose as well. Targeting of unmutated variant regions was reportedly seen in nearly half of spike-specific TCRs. Among the donors, most were white British and more were female, and clonal diversity was possibly underestimated.

The genes are TRBV5-8 and TRBJ2-1, with 13 bases matching TRBD2. The receptor's source is an adult who received the AZD1222 COVID-19 vaccine. The material was peripheral blood, obtained 28 days after the second AZD1222 dose. The CDR3 DNA follows: TGTGCCAGCAGGGGACTAGCGGGATCCAATGAGCAGTTCTTC. This sequence encodes CASRGLAGSNEQFF.